Listed below are T cell receptor beta chains from one sample, sequenced in a study of T cells in Graves' hyperthyroidism and ophthalmopathy. TCRdb re-analysed the multiplex PCR reads in MiXCR, keeping a single row per CDR3 protein. The sample yields roughly 510,000 distinct CDR3 sequences, 46% seen once. The source material was peripheral blood or thyroid tissue (not recorded which). The source of these receptors is an adult woman with Graves' disease, either hyperthyroidism or ophthalmopathy (not recorded which). Both conserved end residues are part of each CDR3. Fields, in order: clone size, V gene, J gene, D gene, CDR3 DNA, CDR3 protein. A D gene is named only where the DNA matches it firmly. Size is stated for part of the rows, as once, few or many counts, or as a class when the clone is expanded.

clone_size: few; v_call: TRBV2; j_call: TRBJ1-2; d_call: -; cdr3_nt: TGTGCCAGCACTACAAAGGCCCTTCCCTCTGGCTACACCTTC; cdr3_aa: CASTTKALPSGYTF
clone_size: many; v_call: TRBV2; j_call: TRBJ2-7; d_call: TRBD2; cdr3_nt: TGTGCCAGCAGTGGACGTTGGGGACTAGCGGGAGGAGACCCGCACTTC; cdr3_aa: CASSGRWGLAGGDPHF
clone_size: many; v_call: TRBV28; j_call: TRBJ2-7; d_call: TRBD1; cdr3_nt: TGTGCCAGCAGTCCGCTCAGGGGGTACGAGCAGTACTTC; cdr3_aa: CASSPLRGYEQYF
clone_size: -; v_call: TRBV5-1; j_call: TRBJ2-7; d_call: TRBD2; cdr3_nt: TGCGCCAGCAGCCAAGTCCCTAGCGGAACCTACGAGCAGTACTTC; cdr3_aa: CASSQVPSGTYEQYF
clone_size: few; v_call: TRBV24-1; j_call: TRBJ2-5; d_call: -; cdr3_nt: TGTGCCACCAGTGAGGCAGGGGTTGTGTCCCAGTACTTC; cdr3_aa: CATSEAGVVSQYF
clone_size: -; v_call: TRBV29-1; j_call: TRBJ2-7; d_call: -; cdr3_nt: TGCAGCAGTGACTCCGGGCAGGGTTACGAGCAGTACTTC; cdr3_aa: CSSDSGQGYEQYF
clone_size: -; v_call: TRBV10-3; j_call: TRBJ1-2; d_call: -; cdr3_nt: TGTGCCATCAGTGAGCCAGGGAGCAATGGCTACACCTTC; cdr3_aa: CAISEPGSNGYTF
clone_size: -; v_call: TRBV2; j_call: TRBJ1-5; d_call: -; cdr3_nt: TGTGCCAGCAGTGTGGAGGGCAGGGTCAATCAGCCCCAGCATTTT; cdr3_aa: CASSVEGRVNQPQHF
clone_size: few; v_call: TRBV5-1; j_call: TRBJ2-7; d_call: TRBD1; cdr3_nt: TGCGCCAGCAGCTTTATGACAGGGGGCGAGCAGTACTTC; cdr3_aa: CASSFMTGGEQYF
clone_size: -; v_call: TRBV24-1; j_call: TRBJ1-5; d_call: -; cdr3_nt: TGTGCCACCAGTGATGGACATCAGCCCCAGCATTTT; cdr3_aa: CATSDGHQPQHF
clone_size: -; v_call: TRBV2; j_call: TRBJ1-6; d_call: -; cdr3_nt: TGTGCCAGCAGTGGAGGGGCTGGGATGACTTCACCCCTCCACTTT; cdr3_aa: CASSGGAGMTSPLHF
clone_size: many; v_call: TRBV2; j_call: TRBJ1-4; d_call: -; cdr3_nt: TGTGCCAGCAGTGCGGCAACTAATGAAAAACTGTTTTTT; cdr3_aa: CASSAATNEKLFF
clone_size: few; v_call: TRBV12-3/TRBV12-4; j_call: TRBJ2-6; d_call: -; cdr3_nt: TGTGCCAGCGGACGCCGGGACACCTTGACCTCTGGGGCCAACGTCCTGACTTTC; cdr3_aa: CASGRRDTLTSGANVLTF
clone_size: many; v_call: TRBV7-2; j_call: TRBJ1-5; d_call: -; cdr3_nt: TGTGCCAGCAGCTTTTCAGGGTCGGATCAGCCCCAGCATTTT; cdr3_aa: CASSFSGSDQPQHF
clone_size: many; v_call: TRBV5-1; j_call: TRBJ1-5; d_call: -; cdr3_nt: TGCGCCAGCAGCTTGTGGGGAAATCAGCCCCAGCATTTT; cdr3_aa: CASSLWGNQPQHF
clone_size: few; v_call: TRBV15; j_call: TRBJ1-6; d_call: -; cdr3_nt: TGTGCCACCAGCAGAACACCTAACTATAATTCACCCCTCCACTTT; cdr3_aa: CATSRTPNYNSPLHF
clone_size: few; v_call: TRBV10-3; j_call: TRBJ2-7; d_call: TRBD2; cdr3_nt: TGTGCCATCAGTGAGTCTGGGACTAGTATCTACGAGCAGTACTTC; cdr3_aa: CAISESGTSIYEQYF
clone_size: once; v_call: TRBV7-2; j_call: TRBJ2-7; d_call: -; cdr3_nt: TGTGCCAGCAGCCCGTACGGACAGGGAGGGGACGAGCAGTACTTC; cdr3_aa: CASSPYGQGGDEQYF
clone_size: many; v_call: TRBV2; j_call: TRBJ2-7; d_call: -; cdr3_nt: TGTGCCAGCAAGGGGCCTGGGACTTACGAGCAGTACTTC; cdr3_aa: CASKGPGTYEQYF
clone_size: few; v_call: TRBV7-2; j_call: TRBJ2-6; d_call: TRBD1; cdr3_nt: TGTGCCAGCAGCATGTCACAGGGGCCCACCCTCTCTGGGGCCAACGTCCTGACTTTC; cdr3_aa: CASSMSQGPTLSGANVLTF
clone_size: many; v_call: TRBV4-2; j_call: TRBJ2-5; d_call: -; cdr3_nt: TGTGCCAGCAGCCAAGTTTCCCTTTCGCCAGGTCAGGAGACCCAGTACTTC; cdr3_aa: CASSQVSLSPGQETQYF
clone_size: -; v_call: TRBV10-3; j_call: TRBJ1-5; d_call: -; cdr3_nt: TGTGCCATCAGCCAGTACGGTGGGGGCATTAGCAATCAGCCCCAGCATTTT; cdr3_aa: CAISQYGGGISNQPQHF
clone_size: -; v_call: TRBV6-5; j_call: TRBJ1-4; d_call: -; cdr3_nt: TGTGCCAGCAGTTACTCGAAGATGGATGAAAAACTGTTTTTT; cdr3_aa: CASSYSKMDEKLFF
clone_size: -; v_call: TRBV7-2; j_call: TRBJ2-7; d_call: -; cdr3_nt: TGTGCCAGCAGCTCTCCGGGGCCCACGGGGGAGCAGTACTTC; cdr3_aa: CASSSPGPTGEQYF
clone_size: many; v_call: TRBV7-9; j_call: TRBJ1-2; d_call: TRBD1; cdr3_nt: TGTGCCAGCAGCCTCAGGACAGGGGGCGTTCACTATGGCTACACCTTC; cdr3_aa: CASSLRTGGVHYGYTF
clone_size: -; v_call: TRBV2; j_call: TRBJ2-5; d_call: -; cdr3_nt: TGTGCCAGCAGTGAAGGCGGCAGGCCAGGGACCCAGTACTTC; cdr3_aa: CASSEGGRPGTQYF